This paragraph reports one T cell receptor beta chain. The repertoire was sequenced with immunoSEQ multiplex PCR; TCRdb's copy has only in-frame clones and lacks some. The repertoire includes around 24,000 clones, 70% to 90% of them detected once, and under 1.1% sits in the top ten. The sample originates from a study of T cell changes during pregnancy in multiple sclerosis. With 3 bases clipped from V and 4 bases from J, the junction kept 6 bases outside the gene matches. The CDR3 runs to 17 residues. Germline V gene data show CDR1 as SGDLS and CDR2 as YYNGEE. V is TRBV9 and J is TRBJ2-3, with 15 bases matching TRBD2. The TCR originated in a female donor in good health, enrolled as a control in a pregnancy study. The sequencing here drew on CD4+ T cells from peripheral blood mononuclear cells, taken in the second trimester of pregnancy. The CDR3 nucleotides read TGTGCCAGCAGCGCGGGACTAGCGGGAGGAAGGGCAGATACGCAGTATTTT. Encoded protein: CASSAGLAGGRADTQYF.